These T cell receptor beta chains were read from a single sample in a study of blood T cell repertoires in COVID-19. Clones were read by immunoSEQ multiplex PCR, and TCRdb kept only the in-frame ones, dropping some. The repertoire holds around 240,000 clones, with around 80% as singletons. The sample was peripheral blood. All receptors derive from a woman aged 35 to 49 who had recovered from COVID-19. Each CDR3 is given with its conserved first and last residue. The D gene is left open where the match is weak. Some rows have no size entry. The others give once, few or many, or a class for an expanded clone.

abundance | j_gene | len | d_gene | v_gene | CDR3nt | CDR3aa
few | TRBJ2-5 | 16 | - | TRBV3-1/TRBV3-2 | TGTGCCAGCAGCCAAGGCCCTAGCGTAGGACAAGAGACCCAGTACTTC | CASSQGPSVGQETQYF
once | TRBJ1-6 | 20 | - | TRBV4-1 | TGCGCCAGCAGCCAAGATTTCTGGCAGGCCCCAACGCCTAAGGGGACACCCCTCCACTTT | CASSQDFWQAPTPKGTPLHF
- | TRBJ1-2 | 12 | - | TRBV19 | TGTGCCAGTAGTATGACATTCGATGGCTACACCTTC | CASSMTFDGYTF
- | TRBJ2-7 | 15 | - | TRBV6-2/TRBV6-3 | TGTGCCAGCAGTTACTTGCGGGGGCCAATCTACGAGCAGTACTTC | CASSYLRGPIYEQYF
- | TRBJ2-3 | 15 | TRBD2 | TRBV29-1 | TGCAGCGTTCCCCATGGCGGGGGGCTCACAGATACGCAGTATTTT | CSVPHGGGLTDTQYF
once | TRBJ1-4 | 15 | - | TRBV2 | TGTGCCAGCAGTGAACAGGGGTTTGAGAATGAAAAACTGTTTTTT | CASSEQGFENEKLFF
- | TRBJ1-2 | 15 | - | TRBV24-1 | TGTGCCACCAGTGATTCCGCAGGGGCCTCCTATGGCTACACCTTC | CATSDSAGASYGYTF
- | TRBJ2-1 | 18 | - | TRBV13 | TGTGCCAGCAGCTTAGACCCTTTGTTAGGGAGCTCCTACAATGAGCAGTTCTTC | CASSLDPLLGSSYNEQFF
- | TRBJ1-1 | 13 | - | TRBV18 | TGTGCCAGCTCACCTCAGGAAAACACTGAAGCTTTCTTT | CASSPQENTEAFF
- | TRBJ2-7 | 15 | - | TRBV4-3 | TGCGCCAGCAGCCAAGTTAGCGGACCCCTCCACGAGCAGTACTTC | CASSQVSGPLHEQYF
- | TRBJ2-5 | 16 | TRBD2 | TRBV4-2 | TGTGCCAGCAGCCAAGGAGGCGGGGGTTTTGTAGAGACCCAGTACTTC | CASSQGGGGFVETQYF
- | TRBJ2-7 | 15 | - | TRBV7-2 | TGTGCCAGCAGCTTACAAGCCCAGGGTGTCAACGAGCAGTACTTC | CASSLQAQGVNEQYF
- | TRBJ2-2 | 19 | TRBD2 | TRBV28 | TGTGCCAGCAGTTCGGCAGGACTAGCGGGGGGCGGGTCCACCGGGGAGCTGTTTTTT | CASSSAGLAGGGSTGELFF
- | TRBJ2-7 | 17 | TRBD1 | TRBV11-3 | TGTGCCAGCAGCTTAGGATACTACGGGACAGGGGGCTACGAGCAGTACTTC | CASSLGYYGTGGYEQYF
- | TRBJ2-7 | 15 | - | TRBV19 | TGTGCCAGTAGTATTCGGTCAGGGCTTTCCTACGAGCAGTACTTC | CASSIRSGLSYEQYF
- | TRBJ1-5 | 17 | TRBD1 | TRBV19 | TGTGCCAGTAGTCTCTTTTTGGGACAGACTAGCAATCAGCCCCAGCATTTT | CASSLFLGQTSNQPQHF
once | TRBJ1-2 | 15 | - | TRBV27 | TGTGCCAGCAGTTCCGGAAGACTCTTTAACTATGGCTACACCTTC | CASSSGRLFNYGYTF
- | TRBJ1-2 | 13 | - | TRBV7-9 | TGTGCCAGCAGCCCTGACAGGCCGTCCGCCTACACCTTC | CASSPDRPSAYTF
- | TRBJ1-2 | 15 | - | TRBV3-1/TRBV3-2 | TGTGCCAGCAGCCAAGAAAGACAGGAGATCTATGGCTACACCTTC | CASSQERQEIYGYTF
once | TRBJ2-5 | 16 | - | TRBV5-1 | TGCGCCAGCAGCCGAGACCCGGCAGGACTGCAAGAGACCCAGTACTTC | CASSRDPAGLQETQYF
- | TRBJ2-3 | 15 | - | TRBV3-1/TRBV3-2 | TGTGCCAGCAGCCAAGCTCTACTTAGCACAGATACGCAGTATTTT | CASSQALLSTDTQYF
- | TRBJ2-2 | 12 | - | TRBV7-2 | TGTGCCAGCAGCTTATTAGTCGGGGAGCTGTTTTTT | CASSLLVGELFF
- | TRBJ1-5 | 14 | - | TRBV6-5 | TGTGCCAGCAGTTACTCTATCCGAGATCAGCCCCAGCATTTT | CASSYSIRDQPQHF
- | TRBJ2-2 | 16 | - | TRBV5-6 | TGTGCCAGCAGCTTTTCCCTAGTATTGTACACCGGGGAGCTGTTTTTT | CASSFSLVLYTGELFF
- | TRBJ2-3 | 14 | TRBD2 | TRBV7-8 | TGTGCCAGCAGCTTATCAGCGGGGGGAGATACGCAGTATTTT | CASSLSAGGDTQYF